One sample yielded the 26 T cell receptor beta chains listed below, sequenced in a study of blood T cell repertoires in COVID-19. Sequencing used immunoSEQ multiplex PCR; TCRdb keeps in-frame clones, though not all of them. The sample lists 90,000 to 100,000 clones; over 70% were seen once. The sequenced sample was peripheral blood. All receptors come from a woman at least 80 years old with acute or convalescent COVID-19.

V is TRBV19 and J is TRBJ1-4; 10 bases align to TRBD1. CDR3 length: 15 residues. V shed 5 bases, J shed 7 bases, and the junction held 7 bases outside the gene matches. The V gene's germline CDR1 is LNHDA and CDR2 SQIVND (reference sequence). CDR3 in amino acids: CASSPRTGGAEKLFF. DNA for the CDR3: TGTGCCAGTAGTCCCCGGACAGGGGGGGCTGAAAAACTGTTTTTT.

The gene calls are TRBV5-6 and TRBJ2-3; 13 nucleotides line up with TRBD2. CDR1 and CDR2 (germline): SGHDT, YYEEEE. V lost 3 bases to trimming and J lost 3 bases; unmatched junction nucleotides: 4. The CDR3 length is 16 residues. DNA of the CDR3: TGTGCCAGCAGCTCACTAGCGGGGGGGAGGACAGATACGCAGTATTTT. This codes for CASSSLAGGRTDTQYF. Full variable domain (remainder filled in from reference TRBV5-6 and TRBJ2-3): DAGVTQSPTHLIKTRGQQVTLRCSPKSGHDTVSWYQQALGQGPQFIFQYYEEEERQRGNFPDRFSGHQFPNYSSELNVNALLLGDSALYLCASSSLAGGRTDTQYFGPGTRLTVL.

This clone has more than one count but fewer than ten. V gene TRBV10-3 combines with J gene TRBJ2-3; a weak D match, TRBD2 (6 bases). Germline CDR1 reads ENHRY; CDR2 reads SYGVKD. Trimming stripped 0 bases from V and 0 bases from J, with 10 bases between. The CDR3 spans 16 residues. CDR3 sequence (DNA): TGTGCCATCAGTGAGTCGATGGAGGGTAGCACAGATACGCAGTATTTT. Its translation is CAISESMEGSTDTQYF.

This clone has a single count. V usage is TRBV5-4 and J usage is TRBJ2-3, with TRBD1 matching over 7 bases. The germline gives CDR1 SGHNT, CDR2 YYREEE (reference sequence). V shed 1 base and J 4 bases; nucleotides not matched to a gene: 0. The CDR3 loop spans 13 amino acids. The CDR3 here is CASSLRGPDTQYF. The CDR3 coding sequence is TGTGCCAGCAGCTTGAGGGGGCCAGATACGCAGTATTTT. Together with reference TRBV5-4 and TRBJ2-3, the CDR3 gives the full variable domain: ETGVTQSPTHLIKTRGQQVTLRCSSQSGHNTVSWYQQALGQGPQFIFQYYREEENGRGNFPPRFSGLQFPNYSSELNVNALELDDSALYLCASSLRGPDTQYFGPGTRLTVL.

The chain uses TRBV5-1 and TRBJ1-1, with a tentative D call TRBD1 (6 bases). The CDR3 has 13 amino acids. Germline V lookup: CDR1 SGHRS, CDR2 YFSETQ. Trimming cost V 6 bases and J 3 bases, with 12 bases left between them. In nucleotides, the CDR3 is TGCGCCAGCAACAAACAGGGAGACACTGAAGCTTTCTTT. This codes for CASNKQGDTEAFF.

The chain has TRBV29-1 and TRBJ2-7, with 7 bases identical to TRBD1. The CDR3 length is 14 residues. Looked up from germline, CDR1 is SQVTM and CDR2 is ANQGSEA. V lost 4 bases, J lost 2 bases, and 8 bases stayed unmatched. CDR3 amino acids: CSVVRQGTTYEQYF. The CDR3 DNA sequence: TGCAGCGTTGTCCGACAGGGAACGACCTACGAGCAGTACTTC.

The rearrangement uses TRBV4-3 and TRBJ2-1; possible D gene TRBD1, 7 bases. Germline CDR1 reads LGHNA; CDR2 reads YSLEER. The CDR3 consists of 14 residues. V was cut by 0 bases and J by 8 bases, with 11 bases left in between. This chain's CDR3 is CASSQDGGGDEQFF. In DNA, the CDR3 is TGCGCCAGCAGCCAAGACGGAGGGGGCGATGAGCAGTTCTTC.

This chain uses TRBV7-3 with TRBJ2-3, with 12 positions matching TRBD2. Trimming took 5 bases from V and 1 from J; bases not matched to a gene: 7. CDR3 size: 17 residues. Germline CDR1 is SGHTA and CDR2 is FQGTGA. CDR3: CASSATRLAGGTDTQYF. CDR3 bases: TGTGCCAGCAGCGCCACACGACTAGCGGGGGGCACAGATACGCAGTATTTT.

V gene TRBV6-2 or TRBV6-3 combines with J gene TRBJ2-5; the D gene is possibly TRBD1 (6 bases). CDR3 size: 16 residues. Germline CDR1 MNHEY, CDR2 SVGEGT. V lost 6 bases and J lost 5, with 22 bases in between. The CDR3 DNA reads as TGTGCCAGCAGCATAGCCACGACAGGCCTTGGGGAGACCCAGTACTTC. Its protein product is CASSIATTGLGETQYF.

This chain uses TRBV4-1 with TRBJ1-1, with no clear D. Trimming removed 4 bases from V and 0 bases from J, with 18 bases in between. The CDR3 is made up of 17 amino acids. The germline V gene encodes CDR1 MGHRA and CDR2 YSYEKL. In DNA form, the CDR3 reads TGCGCCAGCAGCCCCGGTCTTCGGGGTAGGGTGAACACTGAAGCTTTCTTT. Its translation: CASSPGLRGRVNTEAFF.

This chain uses TRBV7-2 with TRBJ2-5; a weak D match, TRBD2 (7 bases). V gave up 5 bases and J gave up 4 bases, with 20 bases separating them. Germline V gene sequence: CDR1 SGHTA, CDR2 FQGNSA. The CDR3 spans 16 residues. CDR3 DNA: TGTGCCAGCAGCCCCACGCCGAGGGGGGGCTCAGAGACCCAGTACTTC. This gives the protein CASSPTPRGGSETQYF.

This chain joins TRBV5-4 and TRBJ2-2, with 9 bases identical to TRBD2. In germline, CDR1 is SGHNT, CDR2 YYREEE (reference sequence). The CDR3 is made up of 18 amino acids. The V segment lost 5 bases and the J segment 0 bases; nucleotides outside the gene matches: 11. In nucleotides, the CDR3 is TGTGCCAGCAGTTCCCCATTACTAGCGGGCGCGAACACCGGGGAGCTGTTTTTT. Translation: CASSSPLLAGANTGELFF.

V usage is TRBV6-5 and J usage is TRBJ2-7; a weak D match, TRBD2 (5 bases). From germline, CDR1 is MNHEY and CDR2 SVGAGI. Trimming took off 2 bases at V and 0 bases at J, with 8 bases between the two ends. The CDR3 covers 14 residues. The CDR3 here is CASSYPGSSYEQYF. The CDR3 DNA sequence: TGTGCCAGCAGTTACCCGGGGAGCTCCTACGAGCAGTACTTC.

To note about this clone: This specimen includes other DNA sequences encoding the same CDR3. The V call is TRBV27, the J call TRBJ1-1; no definite D call. Germline V gene lookup returns CDR1 MNHEY and CDR2 SMNVEV (reference sequence). V was shortened by 3 bases and J by 1 base, with 6 bases between the two germline ends. The CDR3 extends over 13 amino acids. This CDR3 reads CASSFRGNTEAFF. In DNA form, the CDR3 reads TGTGCCAGCAGTTTTCGGGGGAACACTGAAGCTTTCTTT.

This clone was seen once. The rearrangement joins TRBV2 to TRBJ1-2; 8 bases map to TRBD1. The J segment lost 2 bases and the V segment lost 8 bases, leaving 7 bases of the junction unmatched. Germline V lookup: CDR1 SNHLY, CDR2 FYNNEI. The length of the CDR3 is 14 residues. The CDR3 DNA reads TGTGCCAGCCGCCCACAGGGGGGAAACTATGGCTACACCTTC. Translated: CASRPQGGNYGYTF.

The rearrangement links TRBV2 to TRBJ1-6, with TRBD1 matching over 9 bases. The CDR3 runs to 14 residues. After removal of 3 bases from V and 10 bases from J, the junction contained 4 bases not matched to a gene. CDR1 is SNHLY, CDR2 FYNNEI, per germline. For the CDR3, the DNA is TGTGCCAGCAGTGACCGGACAGGGGTCTCACCCCTCCACTTT. Translation gives CASSDRTGVSPLHF.

This clone was seen only once. CDR3 region: CASSLWDREAQYF. DNA for the CDR3: TGCGCCAGCAGCTTGTGGGACAGGGAGGCCCAGTACTTC. The chain combines TRBV5-1 with TRBJ2-5; 9 bases fit TRBD1. Germline V gives CDR1 SGHRS, CDR2 YFSETQ. CDR3 length: 13 amino acids. V shed 1 base and J 9 bases; nucleotides not matched to a gene: 4.

The J gene is TRBJ1-1, the V gene TRBV7-6, with 9 nucleotides matching TRBD1. J lost 4 bases, V lost 5 bases, and 11 bases had no gene match. The germline V gene has CDR1 SGHVS and CDR2 FNYEAQ. This CDR3 contains 16 residues. CDR3 loop: CASSRFVRQGGTEAFF. The CDR3 nucleotides read TGTGCCAGCAGCCGGTTTGTGAGACAGGGGGGCACTGAAGCTTTCTTT.

This clone appeared a few times. J is TRBJ1-1 and V is TRBV7-6; D uncertain. The CDR3 runs to 14 residues. Per the germline V gene, CDR1 is SGHVS and CDR2 is FNYEAQ. V was cut by 2 bases and J by 0 bases, with 7 bases left in between. This CDR3 reads CASSLLQLNTEAFF. CDR3 coding DNA: TGTGCCAGCAGCTTACTACAGCTGAACACTGAAGCTTTCTTT.

The V and J genes are TRBV28 and TRBJ1-1; 11 nucleotides agree with TRBD1. Germline-derived CDR1 and CDR2 are MDHEN and SYDVKM. V lost 6 bases to trimming and J lost 3 bases; unmatched junction nucleotides: 3. This CDR3 region has 14 residues. DNA for the CDR3: TGTGCCAGCAGGGGGGACAGGGGGTACACTGAAGCTTTCTTT. Residues: CASRGDRGYTEAFF.

The chain uses TRBV29-1 and TRBJ1-1; D ambiguous. The germline CDR1 and CDR2 sequences are SQVTM and ANQGSEA. The CDR3 length is 13 residues. The V end lost 7 bases, the J end lost 1 base, and 13 bases lay between the germline ends. The CDR3 region is CSGSGGGNTEAFF. Here the CDR3 DNA reads TGCAGCGGGAGTGGTGGCGGGAACACTGAAGCTTTCTTT.

The V gene is TRBV11-2, the J gene TRBJ1-4, with 7 bases that match TRBD1. Germline CDR1 is SGHAT and CDR2 is FQNNGV. CDR3 length equals 15 residues. V trimming: 5 bases; J trimming: 5 bases; junction bases outside the gene matches: 8. This CDR3 is CASSQSGTVNEKLFF. In DNA form, the CDR3 reads TGTGCCAGCAGCCAATCCGGGACAGTGAATGAAAAACTGTTTTTT.

The rearrangement uses TRBV11-1 and TRBJ1-2, with D possibly matching TRBD1 (6 bases). The CDR3 spans 14 residues. Germline CDR1 reads SGHAT; CDR2 reads FQDESV (reference sequence). Deletions cut 3 bases from V and 4 bases from J, with 12 bases between. The CDR3 sequence is CASSFNREPYGYTF. DNA of the CDR3: TGTGCCAGCAGCTTTAACAGGGAACCCTATGGCTACACCTTC.

The sample holds one count of this clone. This rearrangement joins TRBV6-5 to TRBJ1-1; no clear D gene. Germline V gene sequence: CDR1 MNHEY, CDR2 SVGAGI. The V and J ends lost 7 bases and 4 bases respectively, with 13 bases between them. This CDR3 is built from 13 residues. For the CDR3, the DNA is TGTGCCAGCAATACAAAGGAGGGCACTGAAGCTTTCTTT. It is translated as CASNTKEGTEAFF.

This chain uses TRBV19 with TRBJ1-5, with D possibly being TRBD1 (5 bases). CDR1 and CDR2 (germline): LNHDA, SQIVND (reference sequence). Trimming stripped 0 bases from V and 6 bases from J, with 15 bases between. This CDR3 region has 16 residues. The CDR3, as DNA: TGTGCCAGTAGTATAGATCCCCAGGGTGGCGGTCAGCCCCAGCATTTT. Translating gives CASSIDPQGGGQPQHF.

This clone has only a few counts. The chain is built from TRBV28 and TRBJ1-5, with 8 bases that match TRBD1. The CDR3 contains 14 residues. Trimming removed 4 bases from V and 3 bases from J; junction bases left unmatched: 2. The germline V gene has CDR1 MDHEN and CDR2 SYDVKM. CDR3 sequence: CASSSTGDNQPQHF. As DNA, the CDR3 is TGTGCCAGCAGTTCGACAGGGGACAATCAGCCCCAGCATTTT.